These 20 T cell receptor beta chains originate from one sample sequenced in a study of blood T cells in healthy people across ages. Together with a sample-barcoded 5' primer, a J-beta primer mix was included in a second PCR lasting roughly 7 to 11 cycles. A single record per CDR3 protein comes from TCRdb applying MiXCR to the 5' RACE reads. The table records some 800,000 distinct CDR3 sequences, approximately 48% of them present only once. Sequencing used blood. These receptors all come from a man between 60 and 70 years old in good health.

For this clonotype: A read error may be the cause here, since a much bigger clone is one base away. This sequence joins TRBV29-1 and TRBJ2-4; 11 bases line up with TRBD1. With the DNA end fitting TRBJ2-7 better, the J assignment may be wrong. CDR1 is SQVTM, CDR2 ANQGSEA, per germline. CDR3 length: 13 amino acids. CDR3 DNA: TGCAGCGTTAAGGGACAGGGGGCCTACGAGCAGTACTTC. This gives the protein CSVKGQGAYEQYF.

This clonotype was picked up a small number of times. This sequence joins TRBV25-1 and TRBJ2-5, with 12 bases that match TRBD2. The CDR3 is made up of 15 amino acids. The trim removed 7 bases at V and 5 bases at J, leaving 8 bases unmatched. Germline lookup yields CDR1 MGHDK and CDR2 SYGVNS. The CDR3: CASTRTSGAWETQYF. Here the CDR3 DNA reads TGTGCCAGCACTAGGACTAGCGGGGCGTGGGAGACCCAGTACTTC.

The DNA of the CDR3 is TGTGCCAGCAGCTTTAGTGGGGCCGCAGGGATCGAAAACATTCAGTACTTC. It codes for CASSFSGAAGIENIQYF. The chain links TRBV7-2 to TRBJ2-4, with D maybe TRBD1 (5 bases). Germline V gene data show CDR1 as SGHTA and CDR2 as FQGNSA. Between the trimmed V and J ends, which lost 3 bases and 5 bases, there was a span of 20 bases. The CDR3 is 17 amino acids.

This clonotype was counted a few times. CDR3 sequence (DNA): TGTGCCAGCAGCCCGGGGCAGGTCGAAAACATTCAGTACTTC. Translation gives CASSPGQVENIQYF. J is TRBJ2-4 and V is TRBV7-9; D possibly uses TRBD1 or TRBD2 (5 bases each). Per the germline V gene, CDR1 is SEHNR and CDR2 is FQNEAQ (reference sequence). V gave up 5 bases and J gave up 5 bases, with 13 bases separating them. The CDR3 has 14 amino acids. The variable domain in full, completed from reference TRBV7-9 and TRBJ2-4, reads DTGVSQNPRHKITKRGQNVTFRCDPISEHNRLYWYRQTLGQGPEFLTYFQNEAQLEKSRLLSDRFSAERPKGSFSTLEIQRTEQGDSAMYLCASSPGQVENIQYFGAGTRLSVL.

The chain links TRBV14 to TRBJ2-1; 14 bases map to TRBD2. Germline lookup yields CDR1 SGHDN and CDR2 FVKESK. Losses at the gene ends were 5 bases for V and 8 bases for J; bases not matched to a gene: 8. CDR3 length equals 16 residues. CDR3 protein: CASSIMTSGGADEQFF. The CDR3 bases are TGTGCCAGCAGCATCATGACTAGCGGGGGGGCCGATGAGCAGTTCTTC.

The chain employs TRBV13 and TRBJ2-1, with D perhaps matching TRBD1 or TRBD2 (5 bases each). Per germline, CDR1 PRHDT and CDR2 FYEKMQ (reference sequence). Trimming left V 4 bases short and J 0 bases short, with 10 bases between. CDR3 size: 15 residues. CDR3 in DNA: TGTGCCAGCAGCTCCCGGGACCTCTCCTACAATGAGCAGTTCTTC. This encodes CASSSRDLSYNEQFF.

This clonotype has just a few counts. The chain uses TRBV29-1 and TRBJ2-5; the match to TRBD1 covers 10 bases. V lost 5 bases to trimming and J lost 7 bases; unmatched junction nucleotides: 4. This CDR3 is 12 amino acids long. Germline V gene data show CDR1 as SQVTM and CDR2 as ANQGSEA. CDR3 in DNA: TGCAGCGTTCGGACAGGGGGGGCGACCCAGTACTTC. This codes for CSVRTGGATQYF.

Written as DNA, the CDR3 is TGTGCCAGCAGCTTAGGGCGGTTGGGACAGGGTAGGTCCACTGAAGCTTTCTTT. Its translation: CASSLGRLGQGRSTEAFF. This chain uses TRBV11-2 with TRBJ1-1, with 9 nucleotides matching TRBD1. Germline CDR1 is SGHAT and CDR2 is FQNNGV. This CDR3 is built from 18 residues. J gave up 4 bases and V 1 base, and 13 bases lay outside the gene matches.

This clonotype turned up a few times. The rearrangement uses TRBV5-8 and TRBJ1-2; TRBD1 aligns across 7 bases. The CDR3 consists of 15 residues. Germline values: CDR1 SGHTS, CDR2 YDEGEE. After removal of 4 bases from V and 4 bases from J, the junction contained 10 bases not matched to a gene. The CDR3 protein is CASSPRVTGIYGYTF. CDR3 DNA sequence: TGTGCCAGCAGCCCCCGCGTGACAGGGATCTATGGCTACACCTTC.

This clonotype showed up just a few times. The chain uses TRBV28 and TRBJ1-2; D is ambiguous. The germline V and J ends were trimmed by 5 bases and 8 bases, with 21 bases remaining between them. CDR3 length: 15 residues. CDR1 MDHEN and CDR2 SYDVKM come from the germline V gene. In DNA, the CDR3 is TGTGCCAGCAGTCCCGCGGACCCCCCGTTGGGGGGCTACACCTTC. Translated, it gives CASSPADPPLGGYTF.

V and J are TRBV2 and TRBJ2-1, with D tentatively TRBD1 or TRBD2 (6 bases each). CDR3 length equals 17 residues. The germline V and J ends were trimmed by 4 bases and 0 bases, with 16 bases remaining between them. In germline, CDR1 is SNHLY, CDR2 FYNNEI. CDR3 bases: TGTGCCAGCAGTGGGGGGGAAGTGGGGGCCTCCTACAATGAGCAGTTCTTC. This codes for CASSGGEVGASYNEQFF.

CDR3 in DNA: TGTGCCAGCAGCGTAAGAGGGGCAACAGAGCCAGATACGCAGTATTTT. Translation: CASSVRGATEPDTQYF. The chain joins TRBV9 to TRBJ2-3; D tentatively reads TRBD1 or TRBD2 (5 bases each). Germline V lookup: CDR1 SGDLS, CDR2 YYNGEE. The V end was cut by 1 base, the J end by 4 bases, with 16 bases between. The CDR3 contains 16 residues.

This clonotype was seen a few times. The chain carries TRBV3-1 and TRBJ2-7; 9 nucleotides agree with TRBD2. This CDR3 is built from 13 residues. Germline V gene sequence: CDR1 LGHDT, CDR2 YNNKEL (reference sequence). The trim removed 1 base at V and 5 bases at J, leaving 0 bases unmatched. This chain's CDR3 is CASSQGLADEQYF. Written as DNA, the CDR3 is TGTGCCAGCAGCCAAGGACTAGCGGACGAGCAGTACTTC.

This clonotype has only a few counts. This chain uses TRBV20-1 with TRBJ1-1, with D possibly matching TRBD1 (6 bases). Per the germline V gene, CDR1 is DFQATT and CDR2 is SNEGSKA (reference sequence). The CDR3 has 14 residues. Trimming left V 5 bases short and J 1 base short, with 14 bases between. The CDR3 is CSAGKQGGNTEAFF. DNA for the CDR3: TGCAGTGCTGGGAAACAGGGTGGGAACACTGAAGCTTTCTTT.

V gene TRBV7-9 combines with J gene TRBJ2-5; 7 bases line up with TRBD1. The germline CDR1 and CDR2 sequences are SEHNR and FQNEAQ (reference sequence). V lost 2 bases and J lost 1; bases outside the gene matches: 13. The CDR3 sequence is 18 residues long. The CDR3 region has the DNA TGTGCCAGCAGCTTAATAACGGGAATGGGGACAGCCCAAGAGACCCAGTACTTC. It codes for CASSLITGMGTAQETQYF.

This rearrangement joins TRBV20-1 to TRBJ2-5; possible D gene TRBD2, 6 bases. The end of the DNA aligns better with TRBJ2-7, so the J call may be wrong. Germline V gives CDR1 DFQATT, CDR2 SNEGSKA (reference sequence). This CDR3 spans 11 amino acids. The CDR3 sequence is CSAGGAYEQYF. CDR3 coding DNA: TGCAGTGCTGGAGGGGCCTACGAGCAGTACTTC.

The chain recombines TRBV29-1 with TRBJ1-2; the D gene is possibly TRBD1 (5 bases). V was trimmed by 0 bases and J by 3 bases, leaving 8 bases between them. The CDR3 is 13 residues long. Per germline, CDR1 SQVTM and CDR2 ANQGSEA. The chain's CDR3 is CSVEDQGDYGYTF. The DNA for the CDR3 is TGCAGCGTTGAAGACCAGGGTGACTATGGCTACACCTTC.

The chain carries TRBV9 and TRBJ2-7; D remains ambiguous. This CDR3 comprises 14 residues. From germline, CDR1 is SGDLS and CDR2 YYNGEE. The V end lost 0 bases, the J end lost 2 bases, and 9 bases lay between the germline ends. For the CDR3, the DNA is TGTGCCAGCAGCGTAGGGCAGAGTACCTACGAGCAGTACTTC. Amino acid sequence: CASSVGQSTYEQYF.

This clonotype has more than one count but fewer than ten. V and J are TRBV29-1 and TRBJ1-2; 8 bases fit TRBD1. Germline-derived CDR1 and CDR2 are SQVTM and ANQGSEA. The CDR3 is 14 residues long. V lost 3 bases and J lost 2; bases outside the gene matches: 5. The chain's CDR3 is CSVEGTGRNYGYTF. CDR3 in DNA: TGCAGCGTTGAGGGGACAGGACGCAACTATGGCTACACCTTC.

The chain has TRBV5-5 and TRBJ2-5; 9 bases agree with TRBD1. Germline values: CDR1 SGHKS, CDR2 YYEKEE (reference sequence). Germline trimming cut 5 bases from V and 11 bases from J; bases unmatched to any gene: 13. This CDR3 is 14 amino acids long. Here the CDR3 reads CASSSQGAVGEQYF. The DNA for the CDR3 is TGTGCCAGCAGTTCACAGGGGGCAGTGGGTGAGCAGTACTTC. Full variable domain (rest looked up from reference TRBV5-5 and TRBJ2-5): DAGVTQSPTHLIKTRGQQVTLRCSPISGHKSVSWYQQVLGQGPQFIFQYYEKEERGRGNFPDRFSARQFPNYSSELNVNALLLGDSALYLCASSSQGAVGEQYFGPGTRLLVL.